This TCR beta chain appears in the sequencing data of a study of cytomegalovirus exposure and HLA in healthy donors. This table comes from immunoSEQ multiplex PCR, and its TCRdb copy is limited to in-frame clones, with some not included. This sample has about 130,000 clones, with 85% to 90% found just once. Per the germline V gene, CDR1 is MDHEN and CDR2 is SYDVKM. Germline trimming cut 5 bases from V and 4 bases from J; bases unmatched to any gene: 4. The CDR3 is made up of 13 amino acids. Study-level results: In a later analysis, first-cohort TCR clusters were found to tend to co-occur in the 120 validation repertoires. Most TCR sequences were uncommon, yet certain public TCRs appeared in many donors. Among TCR beta chains, those listed as cytomegalovirus-associated numbered about 160.

Note on this clone: Its target is unknown.

The donors were part of the validation cohort, which consisted of about 120 subjects and was separate from the first cohort of under 750 subjects. This sequence joins TRBV28 and TRBJ2-5; the match to TRBD2 covers 7 bases. The receptor was isolated from a woman in her twenties or thirties in good health and CMV-seropositive. Sequencing was performed on PBMCs. DNA of the CDR3: TGTGCCAGCAGTCTGGGGGGGAGAGAGACCCAGTACTTC. As protein: CASSLGGRETQYF.